Presented here are 21 T cell receptor beta chains from one specimen sequenced in a study of cytomegalovirus exposure and HLA in healthy donors. Both 60 Vbeta primers and 13 Jbeta primers went into the PCR. The repertoire was sequenced with immunoSEQ multiplex PCR; TCRdb's copy has only in-frame clones and lacks some. The sample's table shows 35,000 to 45,000 clones. Input material: PBMCs. The receptors were sampled from a male donor in good health and CMV-seronegative.

The V gene is TRBV4-2, the J gene TRBJ1-2; unclear D gene. The V end lost 1 base, the J end lost 8 bases, and 17 bases lay between the germline ends. The germline CDR1 and CDR2 sequences are LGHNA and YNFKEQ. The CDR3 has 15 residues. The CDR3 sequence is CASSQARGAESGYTF. The CDR3 DNA sequence: TGTGCCAGCAGCCAAGCGCGGGGTGCTGAGAGCGGCTACACCTTC.

J is TRBJ2-1 and V is TRBV27, with a weak D call TRBD2 (5 bases). The V end lost 5 bases, the J end lost 0 bases, and 11 bases lay between the germline ends. Germline V gives CDR1 MNHEY, CDR2 SMNVEV (reference sequence). The length of the CDR3 is 15 residues. As DNA, the CDR3 is TGTGCCAGCAGTGTCGGACTCCTCTCCTACAATGAGCAGTTCTTC. It yields the protein CASSVGLLSYNEQFF.

CDR3 sequence: CAWSPGTMLGLNGELFF. The CDR3, as DNA: TGTGCCTGGAGTCCCGGGACTATGCTAGGCCTGAACGGGGAGCTGTTTTTT. The chain carries TRBV30 and TRBJ2-2, with TRBD2 matching 7 bases. This CDR3 comprises 17 residues. Germline V CDR1 and CDR2: GTSNPN, SVGIG (reference sequence). Trimming took 2 bases from V and 7 from J; bases not matched to a gene: 16.

The chain joins TRBV5-4 to TRBJ1-5; D may be TRBD1 (5 bases). Germline CDR1 SGHNT, CDR2 YYREEE (reference sequence). Trimming pared 3 bases from V and 4 bases from J, leaving 14 bases between. This CDR3 spans 15 amino acids. The DNA for the CDR3 is TGTGCCAGCAGCTGGGGCGGGAAGGGTAATCAGCCCCAGCATTTT. Translation: CASSWGGKGNQPQHF.

This chain connects TRBV2 to TRBJ1-1; TRBD1 matches 10 bases. Trimming cost V 3 bases and J 4 bases; bases outside gene matches: 2. The CDR3 has 14 amino acids. CDR1 is SNHLY, CDR2 FYNNEI, per germline. CDR3 amino acids: CASSETGGVTEAFF. Written as DNA, the CDR3 is TGTGCCAGCAGTGAGACAGGGGGCGTCACTGAAGCTTTCTTT.

J is TRBJ2-1 and V is TRBV30, with unresolved D. The V end was cut by 2 bases, the J end by 0 bases, with 8 bases between. CDR1 is GTSNPN and CDR2 is SVGIG in the germline V gene (reference sequence). The CDR3 contains 14 residues. The CDR3 protein is CAWSRDISYNEQFF. The CDR3 nucleotides are TGTGCCTGGAGTCGAGACATCTCCTACAATGAGCAGTTCTTC.

This chain uses TRBV4-3 with TRBJ1-2, with TRBD1 as a possible D gene (6 bases). Germline CDR1 LGHNA, CDR2 YSLEER. CDR3 size: 16 residues. The V and J ends lost 1 base and 0 bases respectively, with 12 bases between them. For the CDR3, the DNA is TGCGCCAGCAGCCAAGCCAGCGGACAGTCTAACTATGGCTACACCTTC. Translation gives CASSQASGQSNYGYTF.

The chain uses TRBV6-1 and TRBJ2-3, with 12 bases lining up with TRBD2. Germline lookup yields CDR1 MNHNS and CDR2 SASEGT. V lost 2 bases, J lost 4 bases, and 1 base stayed unmatched. CDR3 length equals 15 residues. This CDR3 is CASSELAGGPDTQYF. The CDR3 bases are TGTGCCAGCAGTGAACTAGCGGGAGGGCCAGATACGCAGTATTTT.

The genes are TRBV4-1 and TRBJ1-5; TRBD1 might be the D (5 bases). CDR1 is MGHRA and CDR2 is YSYEKL in the germline V gene. The CDR3 spans 19 residues. With 1 base removed from V and 0 bases from J, the gap between germline ends came to 19 bases. The CDR3 is CASSQGYLGAFFSNQPQHF. CDR3 coding DNA: TGCGCCAGCAGCCAAGGGTACTTAGGGGCCTTTTTTAGCAATCAGCCCCAGCATTTT.

The V and J genes are TRBV7-2 and TRBJ2-3; D is perhaps TRBD2 (6 bases). V was pared by 5 bases and J by 9 bases, with 24 bases between. Per germline, CDR1 SGHTA and CDR2 FQGNSA. CDR3 length: 16 residues. The CDR3 protein is CASSPPGLSSSGTQYF. As DNA, the CDR3 is TGTGCCAGCAGCCCGCCGGGACTCAGTTCCTCAGGGACGCAGTATTTT.

J is TRBJ1-2 and V is TRBV7-6; TRBD1 is a possible D gene (5 bases). Between the trimmed V and J ends, which lost 5 bases and 1 base, there was a span of 8 bases. CDR3 length: 13 amino acids. Germline V CDR1 and CDR2: SGHVS, FNYEAQ. CDR3 residues: CASSPDINYGYTF. The CDR3 DNA reads as TGTGCCAGCAGCCCGGACATTAACTATGGCTACACCTTC.

V is TRBV7-2 and J is TRBJ2-7; the D gene is possibly TRBD1 (5 bases). Germline lookup yields CDR1 SGHTA and CDR2 FQGNSA. This CDR3 comprises 16 residues. V dropped 4 bases and J dropped 1 base, with 17 bases sitting between them. For the CDR3, the DNA is TGTGCCAGCAGCTACGATGGGGCCACGTTGTCCTACGAGCAGTACTTC. It translates to CASSYDGATLSYEQYF.

The V call is TRBV30, the J call TRBJ1-6; the D gene is possibly TRBD1 (5 bases). Germline loops: CDR1 GTSNPN, CDR2 SVGIG (reference sequence). The CDR3 covers 13 residues. V lost 5 bases, J lost 7 bases, and 12 bases lay in between. CDR3 DNA: TGTGCCTGGCACCAGGGTGCGAATTCACCCCTCCACTTT. This translates into CAWHQGANSPLHF.

J is TRBJ2-2 and V is TRBV6-4; no firm D call. This CDR3 is 15 amino acids long. V gave up 5 bases and J gave up 0 bases, with 10 bases separating them. The germline V gene has CDR1 MRHNA and CDR2 SNTAGT. The CDR3 region has the DNA TGTGCCAGCAGTCCAGACTTGCCGAACACCGGGGAGCTGTTTTTT. Protein: CASSPDLPNTGELFF.

This CDR3 is CSVGRDRSAYEQYF. CDR3 DNA: TGCAGCGTGGGTCGGGATAGGAGCGCCTACGAGCAGTACTTC. V usage is TRBV29-1 and J usage is TRBJ2-7; the D gene is possibly TRBD2 (5 bases). The CDR3 sequence is 14 residues long. Trimming took off 6 bases at V and 2 bases at J, with 17 bases between the two ends. The V gene's germline CDR1 is SQVTM and CDR2 ANQGSEA.

V is TRBV6-6 and J is TRBJ1-2; D is possibly TRBD1 (5 bases). This CDR3 comprises 12 residues. Germline lookup yields CDR1 MNHNY and CDR2 SVGAGI (reference sequence). Trimming took 6 bases from V and 8 from J, leaving 13 bases between them. The CDR3 coding sequence is TGTGCCAGCAGGATCAGGGAAGGGGGCTACACCTTC. Translation: CASRIREGGYTF.

Written as DNA, the CDR3 is TGCGCCAGCAGCATAAACAGCTACGAGCAGTACTTC. Translating gives CASSINSYEQYF. The chain joins TRBV5-1 to TRBJ2-5, with D hard to call. The DNA end favors TRBJ2-7, so the J call may be wrong. The germline V gene encodes CDR1 SGHRS and CDR2 YFSETQ. The CDR3 spans 12 residues.

The gene calls are TRBV7-9 and TRBJ1-3; D call uncertain. Germline loops: CDR1 SEHNR, CDR2 FQNEAQ (reference sequence). The V end lost 1 base, the J end lost 3 bases, and 7 bases lay between the germline ends. This CDR3 spans 14 amino acids. Written as DNA, the CDR3 is TGTGCCAGCAGCTTAGGGACTCTTGGAAACACCATATATTTT. Its translation: CASSLGTLGNTIYF. The whole variable domain, filled in from reference TRBV7-9 and TRBJ1-3, reads DTGVSQNPRHKITKRGQNVTFRCDPISEHNRLYWYRQTLGQGPEFLTYFQNEAQLEKSRLLSDRFSAERPKGSFSTLEIQRTEQGDSAMYLCASSLGTLGNTIYFGEGSWLTVV.

The chain recombines TRBV18 with TRBJ2-5, with a tentative D call TRBD1 (5 bases). The CDR3 consists of 13 residues. Germline-derived CDR1 and CDR2 are KGHSH and LQKENI. Trimming removed 3 bases from V and 5 bases from J, with 10 bases in between. CDR3 in DNA: TGTGCCAGCTCACCGCAGGGTTGGGAGACCCAGTACTTC. Residues: CASSPQGWETQYF.

This rearrangement joins TRBV28 to TRBJ2-1, with 7 nucleotides matching TRBD1. This CDR3 is 13 amino acids long. From germline, CDR1 is MDHEN and CDR2 SYDVKM. V trimming: 5 bases; J trimming: 6 bases; junction bases outside the gene matches: 4. The CDR3 DNA is TGTGCCAGCAGTCACGACAGGGCCAATGAGCAGTTCTTC. Amino acids: CASSHDRANEQFF. Filled out from reference TRBV28 and TRBJ2-1, the complete variable domain reads DVKVTQSSRYLVKRTGEKVFLECVQDMDHENMFWYRQDPGLGLRLIYFSYDVKMKEKGDIPEGYSVSREKKERFSLILESASTNQTSMYLCASSHDRANEQFFGPGTRLTVL.

The chain uses TRBV4-2 and TRBJ2-7, with 10 nucleotides matching TRBD2. This CDR3 comprises 16 residues. V dropped 1 base and J dropped 4; count of bases not matched to a gene: 7. Germline CDR1 is LGHNA and CDR2 is YNFKEQ. The CDR3 bases are TGTGCCAGCAGCCAAGTCTCTAGCGGGAGCGAGTACGAGCAGTACTTC. Translation: CASSQVSSGSEYEQYF.